This T cell receptor (beta chain) emerged from a study of prognosis after radiotherapy for stage I lung cancer. For the study at large: Oligometastatic NSCLC after surgical resection of the primary tumor was present in roughly five patients, while newly diagnosed primary stage I lung tumors were present in 11 to 15. No patient received concurrent therapy with stereotactic body radiotherapy. The 13 male and several female patients were aged about 53 to 95, median around 78 years.

The CDR3 is 12 residues long. Between the trimmed V and J ends, which lost 4 bases and 5 bases, there was a span of 5 bases. Germline CDR1 reads MGHRA; CDR2 reads YSYEKL. Each of two time points yielded six milliliters of peripheral venous blood. Amplification of the TCR beta CDR3 (from genomic DNA) was done by two-round multiplex PCR. Round-one PCR had primers specific to each TRBV and TRBJ gene. MiXCR, applied by TCRdb to the multiplex PCR reads, yields one record per CDR3 protein. The top ten clones hold around a third of a sample with around 30,000 distinct CDR3 sequences, 25% to 40% of them seen once.

The chain is built from TRBV4-1 and TRBJ1-4; D remains ambiguous. This sample comprised PBMCs, obtained before or after stereotactic body radiation therapy (not recorded which). This TCR came from a donor at least 50 years old with non-small cell lung cancer. CDR3 sequence: CASSRENEKLFF. The CDR3 bases are TGCGCCAGCAGCCGGGAGAATGAAAAACTGTTTTTT.